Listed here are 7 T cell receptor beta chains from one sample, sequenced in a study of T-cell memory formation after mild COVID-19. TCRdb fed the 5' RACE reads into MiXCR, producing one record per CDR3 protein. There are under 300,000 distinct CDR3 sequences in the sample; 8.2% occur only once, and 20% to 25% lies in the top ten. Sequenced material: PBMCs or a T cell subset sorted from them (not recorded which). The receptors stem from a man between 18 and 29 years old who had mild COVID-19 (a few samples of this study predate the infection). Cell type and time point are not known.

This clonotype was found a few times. DNA of the CDR3: TGCAGCGTTAACAGGGGTTTAAGGTACAATGAGCAGTTCTTC. Its protein product is CSVNRGLRYNEQFF. This sequence joins TRBV29-1 and TRBJ2-1; 7 bases align to TRBD1. The CDR3 extends over 14 amino acids. Germline values: CDR1 SQVTM, CDR2 ANQGSEA. Unmatched junction bases numbered 8, after V lost 5 bases and J lost 4 bases.

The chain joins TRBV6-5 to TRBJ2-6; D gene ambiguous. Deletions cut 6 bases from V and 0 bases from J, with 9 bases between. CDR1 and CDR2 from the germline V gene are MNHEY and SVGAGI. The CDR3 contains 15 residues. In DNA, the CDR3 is TGTGCCAGCAGCCGAGACACCTCTGGGGCCAACGTCCTGACTTTC. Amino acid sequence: CASSRDTSGANVLTF.

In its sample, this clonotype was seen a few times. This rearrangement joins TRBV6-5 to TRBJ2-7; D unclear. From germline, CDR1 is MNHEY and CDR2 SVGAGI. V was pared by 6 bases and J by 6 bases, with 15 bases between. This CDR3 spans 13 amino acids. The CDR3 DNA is TGTGCCAGCAGACGACGACGGGTAGGCGAGCAGTACTTC. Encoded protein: CASRRRRVGEQYF.

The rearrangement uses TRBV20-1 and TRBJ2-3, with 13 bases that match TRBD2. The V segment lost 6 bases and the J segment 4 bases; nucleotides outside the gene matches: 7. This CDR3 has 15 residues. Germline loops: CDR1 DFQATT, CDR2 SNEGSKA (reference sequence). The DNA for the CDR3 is TGCAGTGCGCCGACTAGCGGGGGGCCCGCAGATACGCAGTATTTT. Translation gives CSAPTSGGPADTQYF.

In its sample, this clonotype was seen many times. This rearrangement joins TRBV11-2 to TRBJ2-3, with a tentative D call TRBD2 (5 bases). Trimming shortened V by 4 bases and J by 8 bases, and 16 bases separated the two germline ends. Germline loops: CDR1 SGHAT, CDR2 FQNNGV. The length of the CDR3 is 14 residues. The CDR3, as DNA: TGTGCCAGCAGCTCACCCCGCGGCCGGGGTACGCAGTATTTT. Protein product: CASSSPRGRGTQYF.

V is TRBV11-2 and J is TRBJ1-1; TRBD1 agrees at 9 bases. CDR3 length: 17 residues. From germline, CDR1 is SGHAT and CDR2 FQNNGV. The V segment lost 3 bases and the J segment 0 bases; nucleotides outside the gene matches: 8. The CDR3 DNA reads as TGTGCCAGCAGCTTGAGGGGACAGGGCCTAATGAACACTGAAGCTTTCTTT. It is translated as CASSLRGQGLMNTEAFF.

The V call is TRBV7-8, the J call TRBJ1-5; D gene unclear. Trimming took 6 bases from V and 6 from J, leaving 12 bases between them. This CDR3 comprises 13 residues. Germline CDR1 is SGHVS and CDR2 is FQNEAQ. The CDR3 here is CASSFSDGQPQHF. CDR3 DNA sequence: TGTGCCAGCAGTTTTTCGGACGGTCAGCCCCAGCATTTT.